A selection of T cell receptor beta chains follows, all from one sample in a study of CD4 T cells in relation to SARS-CoV-2 and coronaviruses. TCRdb keeps only in-frame clones here, not all; method: immunoSEQ multiplex PCR. This table has 35,000 to 45,000 clones, over 75% appearing once. Antigen specificity for these receptors is unknown. The sample comprised naive CD4+ T cells from PBMCs, cultured in vitro. The receptors here all came from an adult with COVID-19. CDR3s include the opening cysteine and the closing phenylalanine or tryptophan. The D gene is left open where the match is weak. Some rows mark clone size as missing; the rest say once, few, many or name a class of expanded clone.

j_call | cdr3_length | clone_size | d_call | v_call | cdr3_aa | cdr3_nt
TRBJ2-1 | 12 | . | . | TRBV3-1/TRBV3-2 | CASSQSRFEQFF | TGTGCCAGCAGCCAAAGCCGCTTTGAGCAGTTCTTC
TRBJ2-7 | 14 | . | TRBD2 | TRBV3-1/TRBV3-2 | CASGERGKAHEQYF | TGTGCCAGCGGGGAGCGGGGGAAGGCCCACGAGCAGTACTTC
TRBJ2-7 | 18 | . | TRBD2 | TRBV5-1 | CASSLRTSGRELSYEQYF | TGCGCCAGCAGCTTGCGGACTAGCGGGAGAGAGTTATCCTACGAGCAGTACTTC
TRBJ2-4 | 17 | . | TRBD2 | TRBV5-6 | CASSTYLHGGRGDIQYF | TGTGCCAGCAGCACTTATTTGCACGGCGGGAGGGGGGACATTCAGTACTTC
TRBJ2-2 | 13 | few | . | TRBV7-9 | CASTGLPSGELFF | TGTGCCAGCACCGGGTTGCCAAGCGGGGAGCTGTTTTTT
TRBJ2-1 | 14 | . | TRBD1 | TRBV14 | CASTSDRVNNEQFF | TGTGCCAGCACGTCAGACAGGGTAAACAATGAGCAGTTCTTC
TRBJ2-3 | 15 | . | TRBD2 | TRBV10-3 | CAISEPTRGGDTQYF | TGTGCCATCAGTGAACCTACCCGGGGGGGGGATACGCAGTATTTT
TRBJ2-7 | 14 | . | TRBD2 | TRBV2 | CASRGPGLAYEQYF | TGTGCCAGCAGGGGGCCGGGACTAGCCTACGAGCAGTACTTC
TRBJ1-1 | 12 | . | . | TRBV7-9 | CASSLAGARTFF | TGTGCCAGCAGCTTAGCAGGAGCCCGTACTTTCTTT
TRBJ2-7 | 17 | . | . | TRBV4-1 | CASSQAVGPWSSYEQYF | TGCGCCAGCAGCCAAGCGGTCGGCCCCTGGAGCTCCTACGAGCAGTACTTC
TRBJ2-3 | 15 | . | . | TRBV7-9 | CASSLRDFSTDTQYF | TGTGCCAGCAGCTTACGAGATTTTAGCACAGATACGCAGTATTTT
TRBJ2-3 | 13 | . | . | TRBV29-1 | CSVSHNGADTQYF | TGCAGCGTTTCGCACAACGGAGCAGATACGCAGTATTTT
TRBJ1-2 | 14 | . | . | TRBV3-1/TRBV3-2 | CASSQRGISYGYTF | TGTGCCAGCAGCCAAAGGGGGATTAGCTATGGCTACACCTTC
TRBJ2-1 | 16 | once | TRBD2 | TRBV5-6 | CASSETPGGPYNEQFF | TGTGCCAGCAGCGAGACTCCGGGAGGGCCCTACAATGAGCAGTTCTTC
TRBJ2-7 | 16 | . | TRBD2 | TRBV3-1/TRBV3-2 | CASSQEASGGSYEQYF | TGTGCCAGCAGCCAAGAAGCCAGCGGGGGCTCCTACGAGCAGTACTTC
TRBJ2-3 | 13 | . | . | TRBV2 | CASSELSTDTQYF | TGTGCCAGCAGTGAACTCAGCACAGATACGCAGTATTTT